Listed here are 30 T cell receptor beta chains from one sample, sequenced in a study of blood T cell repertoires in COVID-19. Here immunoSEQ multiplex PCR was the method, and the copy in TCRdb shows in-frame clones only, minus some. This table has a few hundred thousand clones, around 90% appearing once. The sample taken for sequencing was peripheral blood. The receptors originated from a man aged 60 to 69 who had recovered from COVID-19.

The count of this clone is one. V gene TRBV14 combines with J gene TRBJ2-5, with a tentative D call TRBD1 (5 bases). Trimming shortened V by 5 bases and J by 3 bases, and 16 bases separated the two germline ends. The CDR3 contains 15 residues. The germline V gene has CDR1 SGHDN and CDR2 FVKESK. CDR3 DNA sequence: TGTGCCAGCAGCTCGGGTTTCAGGGTTGAAGAGACCCAGTACTTC. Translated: CASSSGFRVEETQYF.

The DNA of the CDR3 is TGTGCCAGCAGCCGCCGGGACTCCGCGGGGCCCCAGCATTTT. As protein: CASSRRDSAGPQHF. The chain joins TRBV21-1 to TRBJ1-5. TRBV21-1 is given as a pseudogene. This CDR3 contains 14 residues.

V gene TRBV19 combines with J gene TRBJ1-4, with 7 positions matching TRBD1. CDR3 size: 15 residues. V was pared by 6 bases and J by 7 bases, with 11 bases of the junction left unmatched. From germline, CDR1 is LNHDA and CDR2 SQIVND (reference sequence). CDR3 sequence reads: CASSSGRTGGEKLFF. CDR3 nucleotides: TGTGCCAGTAGCAGTGGGCGGACAGGAGGTGAAAAACTGTTTTTT.

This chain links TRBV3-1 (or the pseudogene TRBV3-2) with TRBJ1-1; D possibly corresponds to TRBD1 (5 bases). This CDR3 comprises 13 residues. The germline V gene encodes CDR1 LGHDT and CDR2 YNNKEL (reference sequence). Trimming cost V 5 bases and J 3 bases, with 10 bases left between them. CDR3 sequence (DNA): TGTGCCAGCAGCGGGGGGGGGTACACTGAAGCTTTCTTT. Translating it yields CASSGGGYTEAFF.

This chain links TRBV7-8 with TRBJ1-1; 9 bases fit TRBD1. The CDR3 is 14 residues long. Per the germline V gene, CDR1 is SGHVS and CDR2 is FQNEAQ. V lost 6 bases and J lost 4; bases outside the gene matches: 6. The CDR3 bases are TGTGCCAGCAGTAGGACAGGGGACGGCACTGAAGCTTTCTTT. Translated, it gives CASSRTGDGTEAFF.

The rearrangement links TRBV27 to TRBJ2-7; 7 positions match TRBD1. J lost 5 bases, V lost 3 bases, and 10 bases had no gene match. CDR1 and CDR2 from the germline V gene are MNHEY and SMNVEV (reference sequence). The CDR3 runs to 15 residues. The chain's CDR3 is CASSFYTGAVDEQYF. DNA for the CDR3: TGTGCCAGCAGTTTCTATACAGGGGCCGTCGACGAGCAGTACTTC.

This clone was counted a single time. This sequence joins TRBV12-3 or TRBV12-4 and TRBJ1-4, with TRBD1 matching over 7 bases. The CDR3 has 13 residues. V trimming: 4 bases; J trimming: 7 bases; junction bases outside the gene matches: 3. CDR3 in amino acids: CASSSDRVEKLFF. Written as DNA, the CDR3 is TGTGCCAGCAGTTCCGACAGGGTTGAAAAACTGTTTTTT.

The CDR3 DNA sequence: TGTGCCAGCAAAGACAGCCAGCGTCGTGGCTACACCTTC. Translation gives CASKDSQRRGYTF. V gene TRBV6-5 combines with J gene TRBJ1-2, with D tentatively TRBD1 (5 bases). CDR3 length: 13 amino acids. Germline loops: CDR1 MNHEY, CDR2 SVGAGI. Deletions cut 7 bases from V and 7 bases from J, with 16 bases between.

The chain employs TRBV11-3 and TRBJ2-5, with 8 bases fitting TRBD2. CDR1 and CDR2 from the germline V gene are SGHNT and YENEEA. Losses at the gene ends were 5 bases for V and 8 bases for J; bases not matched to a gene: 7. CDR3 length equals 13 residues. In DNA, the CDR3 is TGTGCCAGCAGCCGCCCGTGGACTAGCACCCAGTACTTC. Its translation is CASSRPWTSTQYF.

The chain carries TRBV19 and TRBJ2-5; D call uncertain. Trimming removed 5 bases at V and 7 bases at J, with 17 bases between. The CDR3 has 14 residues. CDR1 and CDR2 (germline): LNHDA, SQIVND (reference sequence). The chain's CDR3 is CASSAVAGSLTQYF. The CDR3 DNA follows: TGTGCCAGTAGTGCGGTGGCCGGCAGTTTGACCCAGTACTTC.

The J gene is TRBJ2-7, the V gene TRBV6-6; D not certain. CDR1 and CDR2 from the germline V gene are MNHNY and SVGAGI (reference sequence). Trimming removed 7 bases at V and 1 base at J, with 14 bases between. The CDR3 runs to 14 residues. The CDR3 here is CASTLRTGSYEQYF. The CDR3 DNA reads TGTGCCAGCACCCTGCGAACCGGGTCCTACGAGCAGTACTTC.

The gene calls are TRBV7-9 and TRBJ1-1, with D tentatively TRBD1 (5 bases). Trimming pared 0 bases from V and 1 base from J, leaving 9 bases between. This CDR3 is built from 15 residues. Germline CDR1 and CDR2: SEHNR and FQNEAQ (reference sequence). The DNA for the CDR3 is TGTGCCAGCAGCTTAGCCGGACACCAGAACACTGAAGCTTTCTTT. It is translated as CASSLAGHQNTEAFF.

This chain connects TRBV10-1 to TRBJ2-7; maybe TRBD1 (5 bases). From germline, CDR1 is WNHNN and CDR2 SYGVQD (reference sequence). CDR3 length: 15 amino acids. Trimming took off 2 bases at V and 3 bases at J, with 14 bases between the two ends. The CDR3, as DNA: TGCGCCAGCAGTGAGCGGGCAGGGTTTTTCTACGAGCAGTACTTC. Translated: CASSERAGFFYEQYF.

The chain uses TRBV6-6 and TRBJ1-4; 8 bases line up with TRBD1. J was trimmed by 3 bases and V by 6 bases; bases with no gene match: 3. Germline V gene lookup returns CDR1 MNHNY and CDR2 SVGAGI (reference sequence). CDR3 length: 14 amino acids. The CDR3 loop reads CASRTQGANEKLFF. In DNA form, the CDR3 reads TGTGCCAGCAGAACACAGGGGGCTAATGAAAAACTGTTTTTT.

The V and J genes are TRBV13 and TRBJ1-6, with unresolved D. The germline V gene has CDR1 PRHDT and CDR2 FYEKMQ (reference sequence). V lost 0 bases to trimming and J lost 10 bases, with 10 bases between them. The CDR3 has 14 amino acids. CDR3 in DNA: TGTGCCAGCAGCTTAGGCCTCGGGAAATCACCCCTCCACTTT. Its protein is CASSLGLGKSPLHF. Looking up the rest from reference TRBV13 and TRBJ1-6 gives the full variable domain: AAGVIQSPRHLIKEKRETATLKCYPIPRHDTVYWYQQGPGQDPQFLISFYEKMQSDKGSIPDRFSAQQFSDYHSELNMSSLELGDSALYFCASSLGLGKSPLHFGNGTRLTVT.

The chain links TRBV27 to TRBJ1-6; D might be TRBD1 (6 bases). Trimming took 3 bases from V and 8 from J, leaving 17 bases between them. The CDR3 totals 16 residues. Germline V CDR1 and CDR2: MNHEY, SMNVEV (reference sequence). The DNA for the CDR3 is TGTGCCAGCAGTTTTTGGGGGCAAGTCAAGCATTCACCCCTCCACTTT. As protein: CASSFWGQVKHSPLHF.

CDR3 in amino acids: CASSIAHFHPAGGTDTQYF. The DNA of the CDR3 is TGTGCCAGTAGTATCGCCCACTTTCACCCAGCGGGGGGCACAGATACGCAGTATTTT. The chain links TRBV19 to TRBJ2-3; TRBD2 agrees at 8 bases. CDR1 and CDR2 from the germline V gene are LNHDA and SQIVND (reference sequence). The junction had 15 bases not matched to a gene; V was cut back by 3 bases and J by 1 base. CDR3 length: 19 amino acids.

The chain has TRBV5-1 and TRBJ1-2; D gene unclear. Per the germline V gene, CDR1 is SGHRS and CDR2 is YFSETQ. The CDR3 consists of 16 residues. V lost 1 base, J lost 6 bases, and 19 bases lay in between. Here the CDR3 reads CASSLWRGTTSNGYTF. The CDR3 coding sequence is TGCGCCAGCAGCTTGTGGCGGGGAACAACATCGAATGGCTACACCTTC.

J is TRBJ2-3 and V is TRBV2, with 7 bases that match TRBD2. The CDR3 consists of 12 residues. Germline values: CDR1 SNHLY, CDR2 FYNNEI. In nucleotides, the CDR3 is TGTGGCCCGGGAGGAAGCACAGATACGCAGTATTTT. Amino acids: CGPGGSTDTQYF.

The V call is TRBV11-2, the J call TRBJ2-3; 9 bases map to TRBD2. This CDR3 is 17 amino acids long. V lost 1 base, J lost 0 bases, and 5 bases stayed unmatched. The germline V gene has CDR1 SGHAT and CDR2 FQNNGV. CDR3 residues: CASSLGASGVSTDTQYF. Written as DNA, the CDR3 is TGTGCCAGCAGCTTAGGAGCTAGCGGGGTTAGCACAGATACGCAGTATTTT.

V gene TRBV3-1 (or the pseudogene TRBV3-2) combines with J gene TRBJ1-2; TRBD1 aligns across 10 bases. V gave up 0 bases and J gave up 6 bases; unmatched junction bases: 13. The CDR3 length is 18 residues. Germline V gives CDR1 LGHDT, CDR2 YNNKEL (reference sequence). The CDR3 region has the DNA TGTGCCAGCAGCCAAGAGGTCTGGAGACAGGGGGCGGAAAATGGCTACACCTTC. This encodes CASSQEVWRQGAENGYTF.

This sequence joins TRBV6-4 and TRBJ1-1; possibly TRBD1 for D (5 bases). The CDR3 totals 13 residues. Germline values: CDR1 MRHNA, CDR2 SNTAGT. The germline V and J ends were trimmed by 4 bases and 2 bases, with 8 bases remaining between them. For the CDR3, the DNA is TGTGCCAGCAGTGCCGGGGGTAACACTGAAGCTTTCTTT. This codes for CASSAGGNTEAFF.

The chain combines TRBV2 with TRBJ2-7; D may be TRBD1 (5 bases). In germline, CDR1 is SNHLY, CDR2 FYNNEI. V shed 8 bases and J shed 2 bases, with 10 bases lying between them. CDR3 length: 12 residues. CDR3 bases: TGTGCCAGCTTGGGGCAGACCTACGAGCAGTACTTC. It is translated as CASLGQTYEQYF.

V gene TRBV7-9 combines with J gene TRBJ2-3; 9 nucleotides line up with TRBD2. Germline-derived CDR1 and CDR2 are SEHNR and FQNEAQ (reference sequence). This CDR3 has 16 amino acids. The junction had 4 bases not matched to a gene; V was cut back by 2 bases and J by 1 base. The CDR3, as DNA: TGTGCCAGCAGCTTAACTAGCGGGCGGCGCACAGATACGCAGTATTTT. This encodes CASSLTSGRRTDTQYF.

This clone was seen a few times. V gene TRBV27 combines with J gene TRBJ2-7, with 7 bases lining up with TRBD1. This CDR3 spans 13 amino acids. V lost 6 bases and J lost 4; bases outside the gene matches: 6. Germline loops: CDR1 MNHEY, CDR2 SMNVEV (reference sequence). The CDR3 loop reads CASRQQGWYEQYF. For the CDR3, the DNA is TGTGCCAGCAGACAACAGGGGTGGTACGAGCAGTACTTC.

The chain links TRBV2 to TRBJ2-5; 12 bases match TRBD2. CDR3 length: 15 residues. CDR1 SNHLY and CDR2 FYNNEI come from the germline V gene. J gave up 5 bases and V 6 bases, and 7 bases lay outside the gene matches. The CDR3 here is CASRASGGALETQYF. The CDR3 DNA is TGTGCCAGCAGGGCTAGCGGGGGGGCTCTTGAGACCCAGTACTTC.

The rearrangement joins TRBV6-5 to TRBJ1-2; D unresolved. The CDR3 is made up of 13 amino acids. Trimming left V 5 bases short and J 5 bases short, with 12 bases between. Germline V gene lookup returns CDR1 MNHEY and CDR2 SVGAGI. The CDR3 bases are TGTGCCAGCAGTCCATCGAGGAGATATGGCTACACCTTC. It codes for CASSPSRRYGYTF.

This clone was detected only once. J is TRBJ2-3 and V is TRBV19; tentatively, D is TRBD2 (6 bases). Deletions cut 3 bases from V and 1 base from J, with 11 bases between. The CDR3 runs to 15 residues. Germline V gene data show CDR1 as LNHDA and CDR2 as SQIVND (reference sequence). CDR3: CASSIRWGGTDTQYF. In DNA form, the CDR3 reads TGTGCCAGTAGTATCAGGTGGGGGGGCACAGATACGCAGTATTTT.

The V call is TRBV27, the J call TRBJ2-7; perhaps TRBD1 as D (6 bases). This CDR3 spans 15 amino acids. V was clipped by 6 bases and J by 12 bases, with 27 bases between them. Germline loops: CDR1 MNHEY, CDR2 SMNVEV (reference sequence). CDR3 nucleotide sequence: TGTGCCAGCAGCTTAGCATCCGGGACACGTGGAGCGGTGTACTTC. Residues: CASSLASGTRGAVYF.

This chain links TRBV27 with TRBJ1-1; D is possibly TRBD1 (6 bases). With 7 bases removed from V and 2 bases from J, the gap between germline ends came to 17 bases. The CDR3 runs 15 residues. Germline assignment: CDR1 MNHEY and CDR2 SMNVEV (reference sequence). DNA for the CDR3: TGTGCCAGCATTATCAGGGGCAGGGGTAACACTGAAGCTTTCTTT. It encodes CASIIRGRGNTEAFF.